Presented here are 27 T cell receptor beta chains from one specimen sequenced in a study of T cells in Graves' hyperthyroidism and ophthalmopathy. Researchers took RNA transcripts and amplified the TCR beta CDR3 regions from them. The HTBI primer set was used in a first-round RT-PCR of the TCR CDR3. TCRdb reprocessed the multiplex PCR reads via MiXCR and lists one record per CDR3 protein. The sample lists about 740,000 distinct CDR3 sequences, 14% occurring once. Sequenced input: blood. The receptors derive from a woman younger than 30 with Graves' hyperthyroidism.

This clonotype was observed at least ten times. CDR3 nucleotide sequence: TGCGCCAGCAGCCTCGGAGGACTAGGTGAAGGCGGGGAGCTGTTTTTT. It codes for CASSLGGLGEGGELFF. This chain joins TRBV4-3 and TRBJ2-2; TRBD2 aligns across 7 bases. Germline V gene sequence: CDR1 LGHNA, CDR2 YSLEER. With V trimmed by 4 bases and J by 7 bases, 12 bases remained unmatched. The CDR3 totals 16 residues.

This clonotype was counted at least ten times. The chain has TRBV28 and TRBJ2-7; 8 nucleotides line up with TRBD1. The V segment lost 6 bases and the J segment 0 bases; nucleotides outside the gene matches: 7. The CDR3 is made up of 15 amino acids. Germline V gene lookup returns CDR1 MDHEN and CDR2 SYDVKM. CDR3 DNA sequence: TGTGCCAGCAGACCATCAGGGGGCGCCTCCTACGAGCAGTACTTC. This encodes CASRPSGGASYEQYF.

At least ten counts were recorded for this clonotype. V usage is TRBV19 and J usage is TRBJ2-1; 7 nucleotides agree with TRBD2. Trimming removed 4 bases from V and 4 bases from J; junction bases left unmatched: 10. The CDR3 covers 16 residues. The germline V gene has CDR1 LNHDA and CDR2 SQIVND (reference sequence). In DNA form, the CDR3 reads TGTGCCAGTAGTACCGCAGGACTAGGGGATTACAATGAGCAGTTCTTC. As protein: CASSTAGLGDYNEQFF.

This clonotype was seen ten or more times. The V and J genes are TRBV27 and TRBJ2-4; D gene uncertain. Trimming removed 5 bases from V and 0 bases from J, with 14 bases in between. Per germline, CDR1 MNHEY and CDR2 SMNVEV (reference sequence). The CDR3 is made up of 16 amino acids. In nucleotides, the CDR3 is TGTGCCAGCAGTCCCGAGACGTACCTAGCCAAAAACATTCAGTACTTC. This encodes CASSPETYLAKNIQYF.

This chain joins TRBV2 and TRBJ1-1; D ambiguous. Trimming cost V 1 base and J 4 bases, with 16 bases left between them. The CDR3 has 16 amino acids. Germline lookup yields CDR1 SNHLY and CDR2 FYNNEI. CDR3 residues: CASSEVRFGLSTEAFF. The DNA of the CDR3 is TGTGCCAGCAGTGAAGTTAGGTTCGGGCTGAGCACTGAAGCTTTCTTT.

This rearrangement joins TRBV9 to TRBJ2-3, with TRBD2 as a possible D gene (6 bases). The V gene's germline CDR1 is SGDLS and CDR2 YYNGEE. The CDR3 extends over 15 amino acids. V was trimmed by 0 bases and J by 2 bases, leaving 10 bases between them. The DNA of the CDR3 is TGTGCCAGCAGCGTAGCATGGGAGGCCACAGATACGCAGTATTTT. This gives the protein CASSVAWEATDTQYF.

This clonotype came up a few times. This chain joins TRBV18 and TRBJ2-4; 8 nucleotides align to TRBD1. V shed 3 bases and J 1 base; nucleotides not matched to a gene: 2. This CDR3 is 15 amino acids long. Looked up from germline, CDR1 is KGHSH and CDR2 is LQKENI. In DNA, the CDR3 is TGTGCCAGCTCACCCTCAGGGGGCGCCAAAAACATTCAGTACTTC. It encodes CASSPSGGAKNIQYF.

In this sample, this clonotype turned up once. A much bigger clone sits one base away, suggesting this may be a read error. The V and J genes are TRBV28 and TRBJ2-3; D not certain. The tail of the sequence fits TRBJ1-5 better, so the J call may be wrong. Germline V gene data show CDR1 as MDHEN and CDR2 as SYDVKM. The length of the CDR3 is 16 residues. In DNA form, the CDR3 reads TGTGCCAGCAGTCACCCTGAGGAGAGGTCCACAGATACGCAGCATTTT. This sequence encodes CASSHPEERSTDTQHF.

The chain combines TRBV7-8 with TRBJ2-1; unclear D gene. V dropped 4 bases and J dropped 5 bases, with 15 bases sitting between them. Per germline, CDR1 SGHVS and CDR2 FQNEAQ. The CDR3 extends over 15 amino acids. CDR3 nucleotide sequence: TGTGCCAGCAGCTCCCGGGTCCGCATTAACAATGAGCAGTTCTTC. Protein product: CASSSRVRINNEQFF.

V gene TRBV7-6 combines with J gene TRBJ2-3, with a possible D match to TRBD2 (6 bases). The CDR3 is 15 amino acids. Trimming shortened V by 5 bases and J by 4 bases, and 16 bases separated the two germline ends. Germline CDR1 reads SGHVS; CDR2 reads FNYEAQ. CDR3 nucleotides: TGTGCCAGCAGCGATCATAGCGGCGAGGCAGATACGCAGTATTTT. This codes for CASSDHSGEADTQYF.

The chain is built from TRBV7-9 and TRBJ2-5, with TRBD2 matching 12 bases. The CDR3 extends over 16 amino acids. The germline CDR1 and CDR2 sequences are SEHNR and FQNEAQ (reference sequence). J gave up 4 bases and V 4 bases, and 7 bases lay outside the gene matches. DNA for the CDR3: TGTGCCAGCAGCTCAACGGGACTAGCGGGTTCAGAGACCCAGTACTTC. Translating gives CASSSTGLAGSETQYF. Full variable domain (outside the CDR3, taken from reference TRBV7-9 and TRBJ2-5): DTGVSQNPRHKITKRGQNVTFRCDPISEHNRLYWYRQTLGQGPEFLTYFQNEAQLEKSRLLSDRFSAERPKGSFSTLEIQRTEQGDSAMYLCASSSTGLAGSETQYFGPGTRLLVL.

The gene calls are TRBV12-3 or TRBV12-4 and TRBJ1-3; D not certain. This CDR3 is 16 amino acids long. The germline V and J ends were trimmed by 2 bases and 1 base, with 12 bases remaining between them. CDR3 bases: TGTGCCAGCAGTTTAAATCGCGCCCTATCTGGAAACACCATATATTTT. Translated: CASSLNRALSGNTIYF.

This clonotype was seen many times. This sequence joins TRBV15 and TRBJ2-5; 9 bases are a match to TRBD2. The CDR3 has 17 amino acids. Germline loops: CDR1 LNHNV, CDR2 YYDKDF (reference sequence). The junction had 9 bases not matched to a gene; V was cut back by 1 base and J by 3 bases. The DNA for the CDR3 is TGTGCCACCAGCAGAGTGCCTGACTTAGCGGGGGAAGAGACCCAGTACTTC. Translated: CATSRVPDLAGEETQYF.

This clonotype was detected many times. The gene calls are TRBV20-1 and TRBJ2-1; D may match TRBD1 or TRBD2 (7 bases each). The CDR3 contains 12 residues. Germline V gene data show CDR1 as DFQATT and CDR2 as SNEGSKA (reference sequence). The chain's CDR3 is CSAGGGRNEQFF. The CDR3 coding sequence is TGCAGCGCAGGGGGAGGGCGCAATGAGCAGTTCTTC.

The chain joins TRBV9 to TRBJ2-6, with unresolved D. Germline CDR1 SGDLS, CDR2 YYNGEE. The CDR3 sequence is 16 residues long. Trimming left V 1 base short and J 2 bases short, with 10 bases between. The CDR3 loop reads CASSVPKRPGANVLTF. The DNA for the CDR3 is TGTGCCAGCAGCGTACCTAAACGCCCTGGGGCCAACGTCCTGACTTTC.

The DNA of the CDR3 is TGTGCCAGCATGAGGGGCGGGGTCACAGATACGCAGTATTTT. Amino acids: CASMRGGVTDTQYF. V usage is TRBV28 and J usage is TRBJ2-3, with D tentatively TRBD2 (6 bases). Germline V gene sequence: CDR1 MDHEN, CDR2 SYDVKM. The CDR3 extends over 14 amino acids. With 7 bases removed from V and 2 bases from J, the gap between germline ends came to 13 bases.

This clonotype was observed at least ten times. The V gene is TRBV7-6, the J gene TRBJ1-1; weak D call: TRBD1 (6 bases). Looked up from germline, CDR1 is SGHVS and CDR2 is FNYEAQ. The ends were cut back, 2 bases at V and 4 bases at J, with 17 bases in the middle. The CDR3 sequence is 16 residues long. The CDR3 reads CASSLRRGQMITEAFF. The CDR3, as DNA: TGTGCCAGCAGCTTAAGACGCGGACAGATGATCACTGAAGCTTTCTTT.

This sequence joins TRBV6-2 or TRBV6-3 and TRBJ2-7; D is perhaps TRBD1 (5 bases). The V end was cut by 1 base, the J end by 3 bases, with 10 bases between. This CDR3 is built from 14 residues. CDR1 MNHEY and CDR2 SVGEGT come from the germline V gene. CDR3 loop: CASSYFDRGYEQYF. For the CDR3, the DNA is TGTGCCAGCAGTTACTTCGACAGAGGCTACGAGCAGTACTTC.

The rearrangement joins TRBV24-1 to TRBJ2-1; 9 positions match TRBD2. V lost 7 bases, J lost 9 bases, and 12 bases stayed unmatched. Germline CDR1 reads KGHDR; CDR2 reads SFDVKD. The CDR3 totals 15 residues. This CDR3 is CATRLGAGGGGEQFF. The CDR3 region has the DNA TGTGCCACCAGGCTGGGAGCGGGGGGAGGCGGTGAGCAGTTCTTC.

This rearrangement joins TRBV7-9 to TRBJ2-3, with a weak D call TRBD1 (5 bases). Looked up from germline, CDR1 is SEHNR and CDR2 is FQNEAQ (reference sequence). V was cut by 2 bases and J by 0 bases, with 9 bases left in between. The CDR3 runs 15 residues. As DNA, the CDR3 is TGTGCCAGCAGCTTACAACAGGAGAGCACAGATACGCAGTATTTT. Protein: CASSLQQESTDTQYF.

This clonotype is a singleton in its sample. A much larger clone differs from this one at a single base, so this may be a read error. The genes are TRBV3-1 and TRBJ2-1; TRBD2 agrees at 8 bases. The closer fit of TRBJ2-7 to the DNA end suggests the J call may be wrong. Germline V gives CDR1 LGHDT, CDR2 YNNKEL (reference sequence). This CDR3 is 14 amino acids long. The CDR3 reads CASSHRGGYNEQYF. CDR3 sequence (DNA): TGTGCCAGCAGCCATCGCGGGGGGTACAATGAGCAGTACTTC.

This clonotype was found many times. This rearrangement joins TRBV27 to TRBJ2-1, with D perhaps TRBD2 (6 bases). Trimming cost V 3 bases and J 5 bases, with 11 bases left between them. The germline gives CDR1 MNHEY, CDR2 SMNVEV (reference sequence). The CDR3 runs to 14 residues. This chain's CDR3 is CASSLPTSNNEQFF. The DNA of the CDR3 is TGTGCCAGCAGTTTGCCCACTAGCAACAATGAGCAGTTCTTC.

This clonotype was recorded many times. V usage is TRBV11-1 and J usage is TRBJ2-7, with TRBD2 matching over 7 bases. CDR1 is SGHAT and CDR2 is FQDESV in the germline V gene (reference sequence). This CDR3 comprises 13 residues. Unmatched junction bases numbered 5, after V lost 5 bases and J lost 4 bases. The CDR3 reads CASSRREIYEQYF. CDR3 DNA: TGTGCCAGCAGCCGGCGGGAGATTTACGAGCAGTACTTC.

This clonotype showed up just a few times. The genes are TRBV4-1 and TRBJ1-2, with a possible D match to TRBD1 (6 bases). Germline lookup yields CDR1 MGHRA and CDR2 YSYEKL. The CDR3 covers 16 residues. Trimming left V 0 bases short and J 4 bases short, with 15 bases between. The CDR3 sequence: CASSQESRGAAYGYTF. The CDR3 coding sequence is TGCGCCAGCAGCCAAGAATCAAGGGGGGCGGCCTATGGCTACACCTTC.

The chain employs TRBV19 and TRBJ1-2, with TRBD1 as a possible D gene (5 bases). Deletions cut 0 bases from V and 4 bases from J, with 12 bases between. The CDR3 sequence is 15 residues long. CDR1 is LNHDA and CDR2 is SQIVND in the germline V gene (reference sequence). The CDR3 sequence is CASSIESKRGYGYTF. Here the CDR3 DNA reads TGTGCCAGTAGTATAGAAAGTAAGAGGGGCTATGGCTACACCTTC.

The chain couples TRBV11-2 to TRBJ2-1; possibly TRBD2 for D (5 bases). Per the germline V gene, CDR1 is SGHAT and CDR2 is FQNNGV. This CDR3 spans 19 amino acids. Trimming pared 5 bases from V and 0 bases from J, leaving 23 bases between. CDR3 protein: CASSPTPILSGTSYNEQFF. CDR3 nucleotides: TGTGCCAGCAGCCCGACCCCCATTCTGAGCGGAACCTCCTACAATGAGCAGTTCTTC.

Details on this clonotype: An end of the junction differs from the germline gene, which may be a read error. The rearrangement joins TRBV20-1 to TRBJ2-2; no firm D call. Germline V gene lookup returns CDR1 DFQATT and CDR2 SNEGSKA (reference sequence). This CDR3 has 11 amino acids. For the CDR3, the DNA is TGCAGTGCTGCCTCCCCCCGGAGAGCGCCTTTT. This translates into CSAASPRRAPF.